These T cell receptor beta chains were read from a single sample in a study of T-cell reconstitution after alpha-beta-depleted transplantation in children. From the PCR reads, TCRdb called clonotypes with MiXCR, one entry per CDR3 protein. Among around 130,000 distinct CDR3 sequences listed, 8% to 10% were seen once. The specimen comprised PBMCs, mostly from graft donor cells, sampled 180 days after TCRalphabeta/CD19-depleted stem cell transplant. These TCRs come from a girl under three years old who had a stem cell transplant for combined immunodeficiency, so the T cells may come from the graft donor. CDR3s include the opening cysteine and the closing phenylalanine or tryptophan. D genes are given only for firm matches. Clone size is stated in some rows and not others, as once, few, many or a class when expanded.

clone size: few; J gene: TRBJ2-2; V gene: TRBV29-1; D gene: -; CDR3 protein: CSVDPGNTGELFF; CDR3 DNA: TGCAGCGTTGACCCCGGGAACACCGGGGAGCTGTTTTTT
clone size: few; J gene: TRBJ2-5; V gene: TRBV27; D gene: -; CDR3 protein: CASSLQVLGTQYF; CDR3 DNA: TGTGCCAGCAGTTTACAAGTCTTGGGGACCCAGTACTTC
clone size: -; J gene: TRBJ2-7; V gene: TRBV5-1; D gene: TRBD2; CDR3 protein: CASSRSGVSYEQYF; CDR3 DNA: TGCGCCAGCAGCAGAAGCGGGGTCTCCTACGAGCAGTACTTC
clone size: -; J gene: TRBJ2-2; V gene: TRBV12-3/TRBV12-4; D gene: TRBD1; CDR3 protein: CASALGQANTGELFF; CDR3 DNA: TGTGCCAGCGCGTTGGGACAGGCGAACACCGGGGAGCTGTTTTTT
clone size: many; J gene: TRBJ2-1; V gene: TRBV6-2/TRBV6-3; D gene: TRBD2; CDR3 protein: CASRTGGLDYNEQFF; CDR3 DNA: TGTGCCAGCAGGACGGGGGGGCTTGACTACAATGAGCAGTTCTTC
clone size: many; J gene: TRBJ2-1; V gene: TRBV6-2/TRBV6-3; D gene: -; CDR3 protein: CASSYGAANEQFF; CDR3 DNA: TGTGCCAGCAGTTACGGGGCCGCTAATGAGCAGTTCTTC
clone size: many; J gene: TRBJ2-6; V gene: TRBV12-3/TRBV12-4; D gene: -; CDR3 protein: CASRLRFSGANVLTF; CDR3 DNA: TGTGCCAGCAGACTGAGGTTCTCTGGGGCCAACGTCCTGACTTTC
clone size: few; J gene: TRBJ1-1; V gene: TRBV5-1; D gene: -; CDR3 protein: CASSLPGNTEAFF; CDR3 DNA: TGCGCCAGCAGCCTCCCAGGGAACACTGAAGCTTTCTTT
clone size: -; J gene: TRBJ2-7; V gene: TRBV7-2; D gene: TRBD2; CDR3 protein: CASSPPRRGTSYEQYF; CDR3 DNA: TGTGCCAGCAGCCCGCCCCGGCGGGGGACCTCCTACGAGCAGTACTTC
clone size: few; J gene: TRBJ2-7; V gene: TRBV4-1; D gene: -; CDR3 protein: CASSQGHYHYEQYF; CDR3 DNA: TGCGCCAGCAGCCAAGGCCACTACCACTACGAGCAGTACTTC
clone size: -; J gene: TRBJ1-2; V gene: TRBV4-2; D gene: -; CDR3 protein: CAMGPGPPNYGYTF; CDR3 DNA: TGTGCCATGGGCCCTGGGCCCCCTAACTATGGCTACACCTTC
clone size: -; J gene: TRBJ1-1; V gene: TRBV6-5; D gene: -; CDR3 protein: CASSRYGSEAFF; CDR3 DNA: TGTGCCAGCAGTCGATACGGGTCTGAAGCTTTCTTT
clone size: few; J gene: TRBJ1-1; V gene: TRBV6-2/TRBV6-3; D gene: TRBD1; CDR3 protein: CASSYRGWTEAFF; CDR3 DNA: TGTGCCAGCAGCTACAGGGGTTGGACTGAAGCTTTCTTT
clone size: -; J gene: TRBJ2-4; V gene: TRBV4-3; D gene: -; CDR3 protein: CASSQERQQGSLAKNIQYF; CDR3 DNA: TGCGCCAGCAGCCAGGAAAGGCAGCAGGGTTCCCTAGCCAAAAACATTCAGTACTTC
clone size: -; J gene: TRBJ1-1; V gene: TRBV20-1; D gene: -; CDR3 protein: CSARTGREAFF; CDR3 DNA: TGCAGTGCTAGGACAGGCCGTGAAGCTTTCTTT
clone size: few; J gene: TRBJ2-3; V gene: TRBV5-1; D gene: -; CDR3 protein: CASSLRVGADTQYF; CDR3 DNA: TGCGCCAGCAGCTTGAGGGTTGGAGCAGATACGCAGTATTTT
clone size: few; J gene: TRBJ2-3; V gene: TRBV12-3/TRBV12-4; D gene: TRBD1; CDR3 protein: CASSLAGTEDTDTQYF; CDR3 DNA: TGTGCCAGCAGCCTTGCCGGGACAGAGGACACAGATACGCAGTATTTT
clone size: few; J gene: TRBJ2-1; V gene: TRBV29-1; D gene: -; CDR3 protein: CSASSAASYNEQFF; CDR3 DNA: TGCAGCGCATCCTCAGCTGCGAGCTACAATGAGCAGTTCTTC
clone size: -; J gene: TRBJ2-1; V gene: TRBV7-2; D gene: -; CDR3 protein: CASSLFGYNEQFF; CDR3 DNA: TGTGCCAGCAGCTTATTCGGTTACAATGAGCAGTTCTTC
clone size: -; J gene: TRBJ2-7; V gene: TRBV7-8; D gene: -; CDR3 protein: CASSLGRFANEQYF; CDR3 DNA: TGTGCCAGCAGCTTAGGGCGTTTTGCGAACGAGCAGTACTTC
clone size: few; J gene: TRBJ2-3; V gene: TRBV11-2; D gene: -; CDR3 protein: CASSLDPWTADSTDTQYF; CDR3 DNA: TGTGCCAGCAGCTTAGATCCTTGGACAGCGGATTCCACAGATACGCAGTATTTT
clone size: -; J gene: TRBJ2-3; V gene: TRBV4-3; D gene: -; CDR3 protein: CASSQDDPTDTQYF; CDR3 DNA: TGCGCCAGCAGCCAAGATGACCCCACAGATACGCAGTATTTT
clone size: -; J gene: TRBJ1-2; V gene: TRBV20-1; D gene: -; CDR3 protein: CSALLPMPFYGYTF; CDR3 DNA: TGCAGTGCTCTACTACCGATGCCCTTCTATGGCTACACCTTC
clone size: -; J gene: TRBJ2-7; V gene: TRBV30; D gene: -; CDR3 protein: CAWGRPYEQYF; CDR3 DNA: TGTGCCTGGGGACGGCCCTACGAGCAGTACTTC
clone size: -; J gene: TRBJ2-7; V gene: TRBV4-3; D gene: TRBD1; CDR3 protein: CASSHQGQGTAYEQYF; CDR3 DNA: TGCGCCAGCAGCCATCAAGGACAGGGGACGGCCTACGAGCAGTACTTC
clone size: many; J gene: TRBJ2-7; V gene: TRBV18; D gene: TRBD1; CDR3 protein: CASSGTASYEQYF; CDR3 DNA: TGTGCCAGCTCCGGGACAGCGTCTTACGAGCAGTACTTC
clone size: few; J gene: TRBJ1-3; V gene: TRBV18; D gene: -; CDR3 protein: CASSPQGPLNTIYF; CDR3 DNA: TGTGCCAGCTCACCACAGGGCCCGTTGAACACCATATATTTT
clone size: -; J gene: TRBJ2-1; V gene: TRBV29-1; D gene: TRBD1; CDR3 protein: CSAAESQGVNEQFF; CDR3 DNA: TGCAGCGCCGCCGAATCCCAGGGGGTTAATGAGCAGTTCTTC
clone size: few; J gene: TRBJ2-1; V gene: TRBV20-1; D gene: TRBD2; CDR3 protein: CSARPFSGGAVNEQFF; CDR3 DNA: TGCAGTGCTAGGCCCTTTAGCGGGGGGGCGGTCAATGAGCAGTTCTTC
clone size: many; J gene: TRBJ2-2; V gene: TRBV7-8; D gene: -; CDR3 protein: CASSLGAPNTGELFF; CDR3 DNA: TGTGCCAGCAGCTTAGGAGCCCCGAACACCGGGGAGCTGTTTTTT
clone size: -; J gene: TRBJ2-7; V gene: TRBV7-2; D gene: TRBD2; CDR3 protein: CASRTLAGGYEQYF; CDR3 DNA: TGTGCCAGCAGGACACTAGCGGGGGGCTACGAGCAGTACTTC
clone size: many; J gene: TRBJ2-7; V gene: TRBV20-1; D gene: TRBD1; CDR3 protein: CSAPEQGSEQYF; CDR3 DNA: TGCAGTGCCCCCGAACAGGGGTCCGAGCAGTACTTC
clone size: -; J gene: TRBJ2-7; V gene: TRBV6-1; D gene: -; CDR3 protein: CASSPLGFAYEQYF; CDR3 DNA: TGTGCCAGCAGTCCACTGGGCTTCGCCTACGAGCAGTACTTC
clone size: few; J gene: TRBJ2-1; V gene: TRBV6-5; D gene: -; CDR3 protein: CASSYSWTVYNEQFF; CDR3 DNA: TGTGCCAGCAGTTACTCTTGGACAGTCTACAATGAGCAGTTCTTC
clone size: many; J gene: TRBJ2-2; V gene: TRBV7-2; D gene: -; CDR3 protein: CASSPGGFGGELFF; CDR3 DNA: TGTGCCAGCAGCCCAGGCGGGTTCGGCGGGGAGCTGTTTTTT
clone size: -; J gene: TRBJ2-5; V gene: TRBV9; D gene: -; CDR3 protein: CASSVGEEQETQYF; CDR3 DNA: TGTGCCAGCAGCGTAGGGGAAGAGCAAGAGACCCAGTACTTC
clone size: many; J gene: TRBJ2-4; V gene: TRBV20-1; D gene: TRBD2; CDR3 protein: CSASIGEGKNIQYF; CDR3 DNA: TGCAGTGCTAGTATAGGGGAGGGCAAAAACATTCAGTACTTC
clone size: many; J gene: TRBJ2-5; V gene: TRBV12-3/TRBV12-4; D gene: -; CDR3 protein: CASSLTETQYF; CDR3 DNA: TGTGCCAGCAGTTTGACAGAGACCCAGTACTTC
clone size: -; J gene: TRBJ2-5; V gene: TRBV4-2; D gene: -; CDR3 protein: CDSSQDGIGGTQETQYF; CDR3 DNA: TGTGACAGCAGCCAAGATGGGATCGGGGGAACACAAGAGACCCAGTACTTC
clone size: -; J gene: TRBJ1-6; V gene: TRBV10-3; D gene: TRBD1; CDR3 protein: CAISEQGATSPLHF; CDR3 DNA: TGTGCCATCAGTGAACAGGGGGCTACTTCACCCCTCCACTTT
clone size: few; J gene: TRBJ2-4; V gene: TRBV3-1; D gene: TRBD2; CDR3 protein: CASSHLPSGGDIQYF; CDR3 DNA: TGTGCCAGCAGCCACTTACCTAGCGGGGGCGACATTCAGTACTTC
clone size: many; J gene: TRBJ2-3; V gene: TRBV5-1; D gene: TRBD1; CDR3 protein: CASGSRQGPDTQYF; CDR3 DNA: TGCGCCAGCGGGTCCAGACAGGGGCCAGATACGCAGTATTTT
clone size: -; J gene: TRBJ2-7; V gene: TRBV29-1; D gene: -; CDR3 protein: CSVAVVGSYEQYF; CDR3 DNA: TGCAGCGTTGCGGTGGTTGGGTCCTACGAGCAGTACTTC
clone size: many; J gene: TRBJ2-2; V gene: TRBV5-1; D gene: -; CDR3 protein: CASSPWAEATGELFF; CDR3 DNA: TGCGCCAGCAGCCCCTGGGCTGAGGCCACCGGGGAGCTGTTTTTT
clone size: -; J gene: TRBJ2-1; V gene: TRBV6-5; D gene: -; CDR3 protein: CASSYSKTVHSYNEQFF; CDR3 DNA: TGTGCCAGCAGTTACTCAAAGACCGTTCATTCCTACAATGAGCAGTTCTTC
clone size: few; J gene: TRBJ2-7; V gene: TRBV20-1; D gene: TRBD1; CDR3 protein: CSAQGAFGDEQYF; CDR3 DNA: TGCAGTGCCCAGGGGGCGTTTGGGGACGAGCAGTACTTC
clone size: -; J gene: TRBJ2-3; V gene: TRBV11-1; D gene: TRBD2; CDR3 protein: CASSLKGSGVRDTDTQYF; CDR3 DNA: TGTGCCAGCAGCTTAAAAGGTAGCGGGGTTCGGGACACAGATACGCAGTATTTT
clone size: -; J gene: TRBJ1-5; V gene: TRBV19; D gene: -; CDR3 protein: CASSIMAGNQPQHF; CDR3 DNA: TGTGCCAGTAGTATAATGGCGGGCAATCAGCCCCAGCATTTT
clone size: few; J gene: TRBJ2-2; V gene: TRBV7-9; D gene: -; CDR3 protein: CASRPTGELFF; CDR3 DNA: TGTGCCAGCAGGCCCACCGGGGAGCTGTTTTTT
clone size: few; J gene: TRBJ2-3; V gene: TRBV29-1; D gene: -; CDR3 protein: CSVEGGTDTQYF; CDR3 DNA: TGCAGCGTTGAAGGCGGTACAGATACGCAGTATTTT